What follows is one T cell receptor beta chain and its context. This clone was recorded only once. Its antigen is still unknown. Base qualities were left out, and no much larger clone turns up one base away. This sample is drawn from a study of Ad26.COV2.S vaccination and SARS-CoV-2 variants (dated by TCRdb to about 2021). About the investigation overall: Donors in the vaccine arm were drawn from COV1001, a phase I-IIa trial of Ad26.COV2.S in healthy adults that was multicentre, randomized, double-blind and placebo-controlled. Participants in the trial were split at random into five groups of five each, receiving low-dose or high-dose Ad26.COV2.S once or twice, or else placebo on both occasions. Throughout the experiments and outcome assessment, investigators stayed blinded to trial group allocation. Ad26.COV2.S was given intramuscularly at 5x10^10 or 1x10^11 viral particles, as a single shot or as two shots 56 days apart. TCRbeta repertoire sequencing served as the tool for gauging how specific and how broad the SARS-CoV-2-reactive T cell receptors were following Ad26.COV2.S vaccination. The TCR-sequenced set comprised approximately 30 samples: some 20 Ad26.COV2.S vaccine recipients, 5 placebo recipients and 8 SARS-CoV-2 convalescent individuals.

The immunoSEQ Assay was the method used to sequence TCRbeta CDR3 regions. After extraction, genomic DNA underwent amplification by bias-controlled multiplex PCR, followed by high-throughput sequencing. The authors' analysis ran thus. To quantify the absolute abundance of every unique TCRbeta CDR3 region, sequences were collapsed and filtered. T cell fraction was estimated by normalizing TCRbeta template counts to usable DNA, with usable DNA measured through amplification of reference genes found in all nucleated cells. Repertoire TCRs were annotated as SARS-CoV-2-specific when V gene, CDR3 amino acid sequence and J gene were exactly matched to a known reactive TCR set. The reference SARS-CoV-2 TCR set was derived from MIRA and filtered for enrichment in COVID-19-positive ImmuneCODE repertoires, a step that removed public or cross-reactive TCRs. Using the MIRA antigens, annotated TCRs were further analysed by specific ORF or by position within an ORF. Depth was the summed frequency of annotated unique rearrangements, while breadth was defined as annotated unique rearrangements over total unique productive rearrangements. Group comparisons of TCR breadth used two-sided Wilcoxon rank-sum tests. TCRdb carries this immuneACCESS record with in-frame sequences only. Its versions omit some clonotypes, under half of them owing to an unresolved V gene in the studies checked, with the rest unexplained. V, J and clone size were drawn from that table, and D and trimming were deduced from the DNA. Present in this sample are 200,000 to 250,000 clones, roughly 88% of which were seen just once. Of the sample, about 10% falls within the top ten clones.

In light of the paper, this sample's treatment or condition label describes: about 20 received Ad26.COV2.S at low or high dose, single or two shots; about 5 received placebo; per-sample allocation not given. Repertoires of vaccine and placebo recipients were sequenced from samples collected on day 63 after the first injection. Between 29 July and 7 August 2020, Cohort 1b enrolled about 27 adults aged 18-55 years at one site in Boston, USA. As a vaccine, Ad26.COV2.S was a replication-incompetent adenovirus type 26 vector that expressed a prefusion-stabilized SARS-CoV-2 spike protein derived from the original Wuhan strain. Overall study outcomes, separate from this receptor: After vaccination, spike-specific CD8+ and CD4+ T cell responses were reported to show substantial breadth. Spike-specific TCR breadth was higher in Ad26.COV2.S recipients than in placebo recipients (P = 0.0014). According to the authors, total T cell responses may have been underestimated by the TCR breadth and depth analyses. Non-spike TCR breadth was comparable between vaccine and placebo recipients, consistent with the vaccine containing only spike. The study was not powered for comparison of responses between vaccine doses or regimens.

This receptor was obtained from a person between 18 and 65 years old who received the Ad26.COV2.S COVID-19 vaccine or a placebo. The sequences come from peripheral blood, collected in a trial of Ad26.COV2.S vaccine versus placebo.

The CDR3 has the sequence CASSPKPSDHTEAFF. The DNA sequence is given as TGTGCCAGCTCACCAAAGCCCAGCGACCACACTGAAGCTTTCTTT. Here the chain combines TRBV18 and TRBJ1-1, with no confident D gene call. The cysteine opens and the phenylalanine closes a CDR3 of 15 amino acids. The read is trimmed to its CDR3 DNA, 45 bases read in frame from base 1. V is shortened by 2 bases, J by 3 bases, and the region joining them spans 13 bases. Looking up the germline V gene yields CDR1 KGHSH and CDR2 LQKENI.